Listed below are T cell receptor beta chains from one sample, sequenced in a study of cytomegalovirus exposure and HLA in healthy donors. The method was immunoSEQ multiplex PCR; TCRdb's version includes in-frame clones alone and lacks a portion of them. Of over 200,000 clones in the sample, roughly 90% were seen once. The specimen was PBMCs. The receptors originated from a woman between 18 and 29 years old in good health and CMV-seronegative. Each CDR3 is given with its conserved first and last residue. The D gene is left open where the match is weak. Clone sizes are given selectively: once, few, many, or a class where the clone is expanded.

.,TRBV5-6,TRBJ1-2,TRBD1,CASSFSGGLGGYTF,TGTGCCAGCAGCTTTTCAGGGGGCCTTGGGGGCTACACCTTC
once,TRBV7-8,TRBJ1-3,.,CASSLAVRATASGNTIYF,TGTGCCAGCAGCTTAGCTGTCAGGGCTACCGCCTCTGGAAACACCATATATTTT
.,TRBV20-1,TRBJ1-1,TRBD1,CTGGTEAFF,TGCACAGGGGGGACTGAAGCTTTCTTT
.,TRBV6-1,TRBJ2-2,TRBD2,CASRISGRNTGELFF,TGTGCCAGCAGAATTAGCGGGAGGAACACCGGGGAGCTGTTTTTT
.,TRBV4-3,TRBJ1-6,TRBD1,CASSQALAFTGGSSPLHF,TGCGCCAGCAGCCAAGCCCTAGCCTTTACAGGGGGTAGTTCACCCCTCCACTTT
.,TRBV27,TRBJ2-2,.,CASKAAGLRFSTGELFF,TGTGCCAGCAAGGCGGCAGGGCTCCGGTTTAGCACCGGGGAGCTGTTTTTT
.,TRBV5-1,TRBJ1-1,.,CASSPPGQGNTEAFF,TGCGCCAGCAGCCCCCCGGGCCAGGGTAATACTGAAGCTTTCTTT
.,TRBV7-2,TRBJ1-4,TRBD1,CASSLDRGNEKLFF,TGTGCCAGCAGCTTAGACAGGGGAAATGAAAAACTGTTTTTT
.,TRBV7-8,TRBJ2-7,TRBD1,CASSLYPGQNYEQYF,TGTGCCAGCAGCTTGTATCCGGGACAGAACTACGAGCAGTACTTC
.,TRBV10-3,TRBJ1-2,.,CAISSTENYGYTF,TGTGCCATCAGCTCGACAGAGAACTATGGCTACACCTTC
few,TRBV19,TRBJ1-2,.,CASSMGRLYGYTF,TGTGCCAGTAGTATGGGCAGGTTGTATGGCTACACCTTC
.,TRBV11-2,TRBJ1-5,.,CASNRCSRDSNQPQHF,TGTGCCAGCAACCGATGTAGCAGAGATAGCAATCAGCCCCAGCATTTT
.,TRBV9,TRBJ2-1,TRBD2,CASSVSTSSEQFF,TGTGCCAGCAGCGTATCGACTAGCAGTGAGCAGTTCTTC
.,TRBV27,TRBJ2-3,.,CASSPLPTSTDTQYF,TGTGCCAGCAGTCCCCTACCAACTAGCACAGATACGCAGTATTTT
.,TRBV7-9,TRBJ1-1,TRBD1,CASSHSQGAITEAFF,TGTGCCAGCAGCCATTCCCAGGGGGCTATCACTGAAGCTTTCTTT
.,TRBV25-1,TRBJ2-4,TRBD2,CASSSAGLAENIQYF,TGTGCCAGCAGTTCCGCGGGACTAGCGGAAAACATTCAGTACTTC
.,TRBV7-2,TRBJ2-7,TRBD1,CASSRDRVGSYEQYF,TGTGCCAGCAGCCGCGACAGGGTGGGGTCCTACGAGCAGTACTTC
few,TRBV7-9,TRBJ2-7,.,CASSLARDEQYF,TGTGCCAGCAGCTTAGCGAGGGACGAGCAGTACTTC
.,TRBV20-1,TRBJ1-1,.,CSGIEDTEAFF,TGCAGTGGCATTGAGGACACTGAAGCTTTCTTT
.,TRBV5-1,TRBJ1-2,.,CASSPLLTENYGYTF,TGCGCCAGCAGCCCCCTCCTGACTGAAAACTATGGCTACACCTTC
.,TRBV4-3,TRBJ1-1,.,CASSQIRDTEAFF,TGCGCCAGCAGCCAAATCAGGGACACTGAAGCTTTCTTT
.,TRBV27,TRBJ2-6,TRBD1,CASSFRGLRSGANVLTF,TGTGCCAGCAGTTTTAGGGGGCTGCGCTCTGGGGCCAACGTCCTGACTTTC
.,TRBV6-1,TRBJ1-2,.,CASSADTSYGYTF,TGTGCCAGCAGTGCCGACACCAGTTATGGCTACACCTTC
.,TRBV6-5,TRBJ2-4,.,CASSSLGTKSYIQYF,TGTGCCAGCAGTTCATTGGGGACAAAATCGTACATTCAGTACTTC
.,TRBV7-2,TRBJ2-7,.,CASSLVGGRGAYEQYF,TGTGCCAGCAGCTTAGTGGGCGGGCGCGGCGCCTACGAGCAGTACTTC
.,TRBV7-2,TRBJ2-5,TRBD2,CASSLGSSGGAKTQYF,TGTGCCAGCAGCTTAGGGTCTAGCGGGGGGGCAAAGACCCAGTACTTC
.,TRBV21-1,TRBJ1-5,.,CASSRTGGNQPQHF,TGTGCCAGCAGCAGGACAGGGGGCAATCAGCCCCAGCATTTT
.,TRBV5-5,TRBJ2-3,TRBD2,CASSLYQRGGADTQYF,TGTGCCAGCAGCTTGTACCAGCGGGGTGGGGCAGATACGCAGTATTTT
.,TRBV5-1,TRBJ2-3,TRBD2,CASSSGTGGLSTDTQYF,TGCGCCAGCAGCTCCGGGACGGGGGGACTAAGCACAGATACGCAGTATTTT
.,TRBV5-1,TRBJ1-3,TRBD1,CASSPDAGTAGNTIYF,TGCGCCAGCAGCCCCGATGCCGGGACAGCAGGAAACACCATATATTTT
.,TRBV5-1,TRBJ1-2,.,CASSETVGGDYGYTF,TGCGCCAGCAGCGAGACGGTTGGAGGCGACTATGGCTACACCTTC
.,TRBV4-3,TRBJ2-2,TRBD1,CASSQRTGYTGELFF,TGCGCCAGCAGCCAACGGACAGGGTACACCGGGGAGCTGTTTTTT
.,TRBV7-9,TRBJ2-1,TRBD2,CASSMRGGTYNEQFF,TGTGCCAGCAGCATGCGGGGGGGAACCTACAATGAGCAGTTCTTC
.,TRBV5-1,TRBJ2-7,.,CASSTRGGYEQYF,TGCGCCAGCAGCACCAGGGGTGGCTACGAGCAGTACTTC
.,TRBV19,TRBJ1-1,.,CASSSRGWTEAFF,TGTGCCAGTAGTAGCAGGGGTTGGACTGAAGCTTTCTTT
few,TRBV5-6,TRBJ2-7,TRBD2,CASSLRGVSSYEQYF,TGTGCCAGCAGCTTGCGGGGGGTTAGCTCCTACGAGCAGTACTTC
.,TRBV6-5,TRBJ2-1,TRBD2,CASSYLRTSGNNEQFF,TGTGCCAGCAGTTACTTAAGAACTAGCGGGAACAATGAGCAGTTCTTC
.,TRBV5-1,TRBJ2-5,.,CASSLAYVSDETQYF,TGCGCCAGCAGCTTGGCATATGTGAGCGACGAGACCCAGTACTTC
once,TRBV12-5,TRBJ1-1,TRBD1,CASGLVTGNAFF,TGTGCTAGTGGTTTGGTGACAGGGAACGCTTTCTTT
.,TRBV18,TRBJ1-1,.,CASSTISASSSEAFF,TGTGCCAGCTCAACTATCTCCGCGAGTTCATCGGAAGCTTTCTTT
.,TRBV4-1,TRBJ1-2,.,CASSQGARYGYTF,TGCGCCAGCAGCCAAGGGGCACGCTATGGCTACACCTTC
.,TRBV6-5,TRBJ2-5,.,CASSSLSGGLETQYF,TGTGCCAGCAGTTCGTTATCAGGGGGGTTGGAGACCCAGTACTTC
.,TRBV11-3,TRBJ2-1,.,CASSPAGAELYNEQFF,TGTGCCAGCAGCCCCGCGGGGGCCGAACTCTACAATGAGCAGTTCTTC
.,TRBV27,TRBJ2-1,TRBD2,CASSSPGLVNEQFF,TGTGCCAGCAGTTCGCCGGGACTAGTCAATGAGCAGTTCTTC
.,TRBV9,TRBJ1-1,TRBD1,CASSVAVGQGGTEAFF,TGTGCCAGCAGCGTAGCCGTAGGGCAGGGGGGCACTGAAGCTTTCTTT
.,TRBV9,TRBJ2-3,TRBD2,CASAPGGMDTQYF,TGTGCCAGCGCCCCGGGGGGAATGGATACGCAGTATTTT
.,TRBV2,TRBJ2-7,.,CASSEWQGYEQYF,TGTGCCAGCAGTGAATGGCAGGGTTACGAGCAGTACTTC
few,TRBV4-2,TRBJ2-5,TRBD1,CASSRNTGTGQETQYF,TGTGCCAGCAGCCGGAACACCGGGACAGGACAAGAGACCCAGTACTTC
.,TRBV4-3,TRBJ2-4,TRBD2,CASSQDHLASGGLRNIQYF,TGCGCCAGCAGCCAAGACCACCTGGCTAGCGGGGGGCTGAGAAACATTCAGTACTTC
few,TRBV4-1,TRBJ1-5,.,CASSQERGQGNQPQHF,TGCGCCAGCAGCCAAGAAAGGGGCCAGGGGAATCAGCCCCAGCATTTT
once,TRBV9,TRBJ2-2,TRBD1,CASSAFGQAGVKNTGELFF,TGTGCCAGCAGCGCCTTCGGACAGGCTGGTGTGAAAAACACCGGGGAGCTGTTTTTT
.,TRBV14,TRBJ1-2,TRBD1,CASSQGQGTGRYGYTF,TGTGCCAGCAGCCAAGGCCAAGGGACAGGACGATATGGCTACACCTTC